What follows are 6 T cell receptor beta chains derived from one specimen sequenced in a study of blood T cell repertoires in COVID-19. Some clones are missing from TCRdb's copy, which holds only in-frame ones; the method was immunoSEQ multiplex PCR. The sample carries under 250,000 clones, 82% recorded once. The sample taken for sequencing was PBMCs or T cells enriched from blood (not recorded which). All receptors come from a woman aged 55-69 years who had recovered from COVID-19.

The V and J genes are TRBV7-8 and TRBJ2-5, with TRBD2 identical over 9 bases. Trimming at V came to 5 bases and at J to 4 bases, leaving 8 bases not matched to a gene. The CDR3 has 15 amino acids. CDR1 and CDR2 from the germline V gene are SGHVS and FQNEAQ. CDR3 DNA sequence: TGTGCCAGCAGCCTAGGACTAGCGAGTGGAGAGACCCAGTACTTC. It specifies CASSLGLASGETQYF.

In DNA, the CDR3 is TGTGCCAGCAGCTTAGGAGGGGGCTCCGGGAACACTGAAGCTTTCTTT. As protein: CASSLGGGSGNTEAFF. The rearrangement uses TRBV7-9 and TRBJ1-1; TRBD1 matches at 7 bases. Germline assignment: CDR1 SEHNR and CDR2 FQNEAQ (reference sequence). With V trimmed by 1 base and J by 1 base, 6 bases remained unmatched. The CDR3 extends over 16 amino acids.

V gene TRBV6-5 combines with J gene TRBJ1-4; TRBD1 might be the D (5 bases). The germline gives CDR1 MNHEY, CDR2 SVGAGI. V gave up 7 bases and J gave up 3 bases, with 12 bases separating them. The CDR3 has 14 residues. In nucleotides, the CDR3 is TGTGCCAGCAAGCTCAGGGCGTCTAATGAAAAACTGTTTTTT. This encodes CASKLRASNEKLFF.

The rearrangement joins TRBV7-8 to TRBJ2-3, with D unclear. V was trimmed by 4 bases and J by 0 bases, leaving 17 bases between them. CDR3 size: 17 residues. The germline V gene encodes CDR1 SGHVS and CDR2 FQNEAQ. DNA of the CDR3: TGTGCCAGCAGCTCATCTTATCGCCAGTATAGCACAGATACGCAGTATTTT. Protein: CASSSSYRQYSTDTQYF.

The V call is TRBV7-9, the J call TRBJ2-7; 14 nucleotides agree with TRBD2. This CDR3 spans 16 amino acids. Germline CDR1 reads SEHNR; CDR2 reads FQNEAQ (reference sequence). Trimming took 5 bases from V and 6 from J; bases not matched to a gene: 9. CDR3 residues: CASSPSGLAGGSEQYF. Here the CDR3 DNA reads TGTGCCAGCAGCCCCTCCGGACTAGCGGGGGGTAGCGAGCAGTACTTC. The complete variable domain, with remaining parts taken from reference TRBV7-9 and TRBJ2-7, reads DTGVSQNPRHKITKRGQNVTFRCDPISEHNRLYWYRQTLGQGPEFLTYFQNEAQLEKSRLLSDRFSAERPKGSFSTLEIQRTEQGDSAMYLCASSPSGLAGGSEQYFGPGTRLTVT.

The V and J genes are TRBV3-1 (or the pseudogene TRBV3-2) and TRBJ1-2; D is uncertain. Trimming took 0 bases from V and 0 from J, leaving 8 bases between them. This CDR3 has 15 amino acids. CDR1 LGHDT and CDR2 YNNKEL come from the germline V gene (reference sequence). Here the CDR3 DNA reads TGTGCCAGCAGCCAAGACAAGTTAGCTAACTATGGCTACACCTTC. This encodes CASSQDKLANYGYTF.